The 11 T cell receptor beta chains below were found in one sample sequenced in a study of PD-1 blockade in classical Hodgkin lymphoma. The data were produced by immunoSEQ multiplex PCR, yet TCRdb's version contains in-frame clones alone and is incomplete. Among approximately 44,000 clones, approximately 64% were seen once, and the ten largest hold over 2.5%. Every single patient, without exception, relapsed after autologous stem cell transplantation, and brentuximab vedotin exposure varied. This specimen consisted of peripheral blood mononuclear cells (PBMCs), obtained at baseline. Receptors were obtained from a human donor with classical Hodgkin lymphoma.

As DNA, the CDR3 is TGTGCCAGCAGCGTAGGAACAGGGTTTGGTGAAAAACTGTTTTTT. Translated, it gives CASSVGTGFGEKLFF. This rearrangement joins TRBV9 to TRBJ1-4; D possibly corresponds to TRBD1 (6 bases). Trimming cost V 0 bases and J 7 bases, with 13 bases left between them. Looked up from germline, CDR1 is SGDLS and CDR2 is YYNGEE. The CDR3 is 15 residues long.

The sample holds a few counts of this clone. The V gene is TRBV7-2, the J gene TRBJ1-2; 7 nucleotides agree with TRBD1. The CDR3 has 14 amino acids. V shed 5 bases and J 7 bases; nucleotides not matched to a gene: 10. CDR1 is SGHTA, CDR2 FQGNSA, per germline. The CDR3 loop reads CASSARQGYVGYTF. In nucleotides, the CDR3 is TGTGCCAGCAGCGCCCGACAGGGATACGTTGGCTACACCTTC.

J is TRBJ1-5 and V is TRBV19, with 9 nucleotides matching TRBD1. Germline CDR1 reads LNHDA; CDR2 reads SQIVND (reference sequence). The CDR3 extends over 15 amino acids. After removal of 3 bases from V and 4 bases from J, the junction contained 4 bases not matched to a gene. The DNA of the CDR3 is TGTGCCAGTAGTATCCGGGACAGGGCTAATCAGCCCCAGCATTTT. Its translation: CASSIRDRANQPQHF.

This clone is a singleton in its sample. The chain carries TRBV19 and TRBJ2-3; D call uncertain. CDR3 length: 15 residues. The germline gives CDR1 LNHDA, CDR2 SQIVND (reference sequence). V lost 5 bases to trimming and J lost 3 bases, with 15 bases between them. In nucleotides, the CDR3 is TGTGCCAGTAGTTTGACGGTCCCCCCTACAGATACGCAGTATTTT. Residues: CASSLTVPPTDTQYF.

This sequence joins TRBV6-4 and TRBJ1-5; 7 nucleotides match TRBD1. CDR1 and CDR2 from the germline V gene are MRHNA and SNTAGT. V shed 4 bases, J shed 0 bases, and the junction held 9 bases outside the gene matches. The CDR3 is made up of 17 amino acids. The CDR3 loop is CASSAEQGHYSNQPQHF. In DNA, the CDR3 is TGTGCCAGCAGTGCCGAACAGGGGCACTATAGCAATCAGCCCCAGCATTTT.

V and J are TRBV5-6 and TRBJ2-2, with no clear D. Germline V gene data show CDR1 as SGHDT and CDR2 as YYEEEE. Trimming took off 0 bases at V and 0 bases at J, with 6 bases between the two ends. CDR3 length equals 15 residues. In nucleotides, the CDR3 is TGTGCCAGCAGCTTGGGGCGGACGAACACCGGGGAGCTGTTTTTT. Translating it yields CASSLGRTNTGELFF.

This chain connects TRBV15 to TRBJ2-5; 7 nucleotides match TRBD1. The CDR3 length is 15 residues. Per the germline V gene, CDR1 is LNHNV and CDR2 is YYDKDF (reference sequence). With V trimmed by 1 base and J by 5 bases, 7 bases remained unmatched. In DNA form, the CDR3 reads TGTGCCACCAGCAGAGGACAGGGTGTAGGGGAGACCCAGTACTTC. Protein: CATSRGQGVGETQYF.

The chain couples TRBV5-4 to TRBJ2-1; no definite D call. There are 10 residues in the CDR3. CDR1 is SGHNT, CDR2 YYREEE, per germline (reference sequence). Trimming took 4 bases from V and 7 from J, leaving 3 bases between them. CDR3 protein: CASSINEQFF. CDR3 DNA: TGTGCCAGCAGCATAAATGAGCAGTTCTTC. Full variable domain (outside the CDR3, taken from reference TRBV5-4 and TRBJ2-1): ETGVTQSPTHLIKTRGQQVTLRCSSQSGHNTVSWYQQALGQGPQFIFQYYREEENGRGNFPPRFSGLQFPNYSSELNVNALELDDSALYLCASSINEQFFGPGTRLTVL.

V usage is TRBV29-1 and J usage is TRBJ2-1, with D tentatively TRBD2 (5 bases). Trimming removed 8 bases from V and 9 bases from J, with 17 bases in between. The CDR3 contains 12 residues. Germline V gene sequence: CDR1 SQVTM, CDR2 ANQGSEA. This CDR3 reads CSCPISRGEQFF. The DNA of the CDR3 is TGCAGCTGCCCCATTAGTCGGGGTGAGCAGTTCTTC.

This chain joins TRBV27 and TRBJ2-7, with D perhaps matching TRBD2 (6 bases). Trimming took 6 bases from V and 5 from J, leaving 20 bases between them. CDR1 and CDR2 (germline): MNHEY, SMNVEV (reference sequence). The CDR3 covers 15 residues. CDR3 in amino acids: CASSLSPLGGNEQYF. The CDR3 coding sequence is TGTGCCAGCAGCCTCAGCCCCCTGGGGGGTAACGAGCAGTACTTC.

The chain couples TRBV29-1 to TRBJ1-1; D perhaps matches TRBD1 (5 bases). The length of the CDR3 is 13 residues. Germline V gene sequence: CDR1 SQVTM, CDR2 ANQGSEA. Trimming took off 4 bases at V and 1 base at J, with 10 bases between the two ends. The CDR3 here is CSVGGSGNTEAFF. The CDR3 DNA is TGCAGCGTTGGGGGCTCGGGGAACACTGAAGCTTTCTTT.